These 29 T cell receptor beta chains came from one sample sequenced in a study of shared clonotypes between healthy human individuals. Method: immunoSEQ multiplex PCR; TCRdb's copy keeps in-frame clones and lacks some. The sample holds 950,000 to 1,300,000 clones, 70% to 80% seen once. The sample consisted of memory CD4+ T cells sorted from blood. Subset indicated: CD45RA-negative fraction. The receptor set was obtained from a man aged 18 to 29 in good health.

J is TRBJ2-3 and V is TRBV11-2; TRBD2 agrees at 12 bases. The germline gives CDR1 SGHAT, CDR2 FQNNGV. The CDR3 is 19 amino acids. Trimming removed 3 bases from V and 2 bases from J; junction bases left unmatched: 12. The CDR3 sequence is CASSLGLVRLAGDTDTQYF. The CDR3 nucleotides are TGTGCCAGCAGCTTGGGGCTGGTTAGACTAGCGGGAGACACAGATACGCAGTATTTT.

The V gene is TRBV2, the J gene TRBJ1-4, with 8 bases aligning to TRBD1. The CDR3 sequence is 13 residues long. CDR1 SNHLY and CDR2 FYNNEI come from the germline V gene. Unmatched junction bases numbered 5, after V lost 6 bases and J lost 8 bases. The CDR3 loop reads CASSRTGIEKLFF. The CDR3 nucleotides are TGTGCCAGCAGCAGGACAGGGATAGAAAAACTGTTTTTT.

The chain has TRBV7-9 and TRBJ2-3, with D maybe TRBD2 (5 bases). With 4 bases removed from V and 3 bases from J, the gap between germline ends came to 14 bases. The CDR3 spans 15 residues. Germline V CDR1 and CDR2: SEHNR, FQNEAQ (reference sequence). CDR3 sequence (DNA): TGTGCCAGCAGCTCCTTTCGGACTGGAACAGATACGCAGTATTTT. Protein product: CASSSFRTGTDTQYF.

This clone was recorded many times. This rearrangement joins TRBV7-2 to TRBJ2-2, with D possibly matching TRBD2 (6 bases). Deletions cut 7 bases from V and 4 bases from J, with 16 bases between. CDR3 size: 15 residues. Germline V gene sequence: CDR1 SGHTA, CDR2 FQGNSA. The DNA of the CDR3 is TGTGCCAGCACTAAAGGGGAGGCGGGCACCGGGGAGCTGTTTTTT. It specifies CASTKGEAGTGELFF. Together with reference TRBV7-2 and TRBJ2-2, the CDR3 gives the full variable domain: GAGVSQSPSNKVTEKGKDVELRCDPISGHTALYWYRQSLGQGLEFLIYFQGNSAPDKSGLPSDRFSAERTGGSVSTLTIQRTQQEDSAVYLCASTKGEAGTGELFFGEGSRLTVL.

The chain combines TRBV4-2 with TRBJ2-5; no firm D call. CDR1 and CDR2 (germline): LGHNA, YNFKEQ. The V end was cut by 3 bases, the J end by 2 bases, with 10 bases between. This CDR3 has 14 residues. CDR3 DNA sequence: TGTGCCAGCAGCCAGGGTGGATCTCAAGAGACCCAGTACTTC. Its translation: CASSQGGSQETQYF.

This clone was observed a few times. V and J are TRBV5-1 and TRBJ2-6; tentative D call: TRBD1 (6 bases). CDR1 is SGHRS and CDR2 is YFSETQ in the germline V gene. There are 15 residues in the CDR3. Trimming cost V 6 bases and J 4 bases, with 14 bases left between them. The CDR3 nucleotides read TGCGCCAGCACTCTAGGGGGTTCCGGGGCCAACGTCCTGACTTTC. This encodes CASTLGGSGANVLTF.

CDR3 DNA: TGTGCCTGGAGTGATGGCAGAGTTCGAGAGACCCAGTACTTC. Protein product: CAWSDGRVRETQYF. J is TRBJ2-5 and V is TRBV30; D uncertain. Trimming removed 1 base at V and 4 bases at J, with 13 bases between. This CDR3 is built from 14 residues. Germline CDR1 and CDR2: GTSNPN and SVGIG (reference sequence).

The rearrangement links TRBV11-3 to TRBJ2-1, with TRBD2 identical over 8 bases. The V segment lost 5 bases and the J segment 0 bases; nucleotides outside the gene matches: 3. This CDR3 is built from 15 residues. From germline, CDR1 is SGHNT and CDR2 YENEEA. The CDR3 region has the DNA TGTGCCAGCAGCCGCGGGGGGAGCTCCTACAATGAGCAGTTCTTC. Translation: CASSRGGSSYNEQFF.

The J gene is TRBJ1-5, the V gene TRBV6-1; a weak D match, TRBD1 (5 bases). V gave up 7 bases and J gave up 2 bases, with 15 bases separating them. Per the germline V gene, CDR1 is MNHNS and CDR2 is SASEGT. The CDR3 covers 15 residues. As DNA, the CDR3 is TGTGCCAGCACTCGAGAAGGGGACCGCAATCAGCCCCAGCATTTT. Translation gives CASTREGDRNQPQHF.

The V gene is TRBV28, the J gene TRBJ2-3; TRBD2 matches 15 bases. The CDR3 runs to 17 residues. In germline, CDR1 is MDHEN, CDR2 SYDVKM. The V gene end was trimmed by 10 bases and the J gene end by 0 bases; junction bases not matched to a gene: 8. The CDR3 reads CATRGLAGGSSTDTQYF. The CDR3 nucleotides are TGTGCCACCCGAGGACTAGCGGGGGGGTCTAGCACAGATACGCAGTATTTT.

The rearrangement joins TRBV2 to TRBJ2-5; 8 positions agree with TRBD2. CDR1 SNHLY and CDR2 FYNNEI come from the germline V gene. V trimming: 7 bases; J trimming: 5 bases; junction bases outside the gene matches: 9. This CDR3 region has 14 residues. The CDR3 nucleotides read TGTGCCAGCAATCTAGCGGGCCCTACTGAGACCCAGTACTTC. It is translated as CASNLAGPTETQYF. Combining the CDR3 with reference TRBV2 and TRBJ2-5 gives the whole variable domain EPEVTQTPSHQVTQMGQEVILRCVPISNHLYFYWYRQILGQKVEFLVSFYNNEISEKSEIFDDQFSVERPDGSNFTLKIRSTKLEDSAMYFCASNLAGPTETQYFGPGTRLLVL.

This chain links TRBV2 with TRBJ1-3, with 9 bases matching TRBD1. V lost 4 bases and J lost 8; bases outside the gene matches: 6. This CDR3 region has 14 residues. Germline CDR1 and CDR2: SNHLY and FYNNEI. In nucleotides, the CDR3 is TGTGCCAGCAGTGGGGACAGGGTTGGGCACACCATATATTTT. It specifies CASSGDRVGHTIYF.

This rearrangement joins TRBV30 to TRBJ2-2; D is perhaps TRBD1 (6 bases). The V end lost 4 bases, the J end lost 4 bases, and 16 bases lay between the germline ends. CDR1 is GTSNPN and CDR2 is SVGIG in the germline V gene (reference sequence). The CDR3 totals 15 residues. This CDR3 is CAWTGWGPLTGELFF. As DNA, the CDR3 is TGTGCCTGGACCGGATGGGGGCCGCTCACCGGGGAGCTGTTTTTT.

CDR3 DNA sequence: TGTGCCTGGAGTCCGAACCGACAGACGAAAACTGAAGCTTTCTTT. Translated, it gives CAWSPNRQTKTEAFF. This sequence joins TRBV30 and TRBJ1-1; a possible D gene is TRBD1 (5 bases). The CDR3 runs 15 residues. Germline V gene sequence: CDR1 GTSNPN, CDR2 SVGIG (reference sequence). The V end lost 2 bases, the J end lost 5 bases, and 18 bases lay between the germline ends.

This clone was counted only a few times. This chain uses TRBV27 with TRBJ1-2; weak D call: TRBD1 (6 bases). This CDR3 comprises 16 residues. The germline V gene encodes CDR1 MNHEY and CDR2 SMNVEV (reference sequence). Deletions cut 6 bases from V and 4 bases from J, with 21 bases between. This CDR3 is CASRNRTGFGGYGYTF. The CDR3 nucleotides read TGTGCCAGCAGGAATAGAACAGGGTTTGGAGGCTATGGCTACACCTTC.

V gene TRBV5-4 combines with J gene TRBJ1-1; TRBD1 matches 9 bases. Unmatched junction bases numbered 14, after V lost 4 bases and J lost 13 bases. CDR3 length: 14 residues. Germline CDR1 and CDR2: SGHNT and YYREEE (reference sequence). The CDR3 DNA is TGTGCCAGCAGCATGGGACAGGGAGAAATATTACGTTTCTTT. It yields the protein CASSMGQGEILRFF.

This rearrangement joins TRBV4-3 to TRBJ2-3, with D perhaps TRBD2 (5 bases). V was pared by 0 bases and J by 4 bases, with 11 bases between. Per germline, CDR1 LGHNA and CDR2 YSLEER. This CDR3 is built from 15 residues. The CDR3 nucleotides are TGCGCCAGCAGCCAAGATCTGTTTAGCGCAGATACGCAGTATTTT. It specifies CASSQDLFSADTQYF.

The V and J genes are TRBV6-1 and TRBJ1-3, with a possible D match to TRBD1 (6 bases). CDR1 and CDR2 from the germline V gene are MNHNS and SASEGT. The V end lost 4 bases, the J end lost 8 bases, and 9 bases lay between the germline ends. The CDR3 runs to 12 residues. DNA of the CDR3: TGTGCCAGCAGTGTTGCAGGGGACACCATATATTTT. Its protein is CASSVAGDTIYF.

This clone was recorded a few times. V usage is TRBV7-2 and J usage is TRBJ2-1; 7 nucleotides match TRBD2. With 5 bases clipped from V and 13 bases from J, the junction kept 17 bases outside the gene matches. Germline assignment: CDR1 SGHTA and CDR2 FQGNSA. CDR3 length: 15 amino acids. In DNA form, the CDR3 reads TGTGCCAGCAGCAGAGAACAATTAGCGGGTCAGGTTCAGTTCTTC. Translated: CASSREQLAGQVQFF.

This clone was seen at least ten times. The genes are TRBV11-2 and TRBJ2-1; perhaps TRBD1 as D (6 bases). Looked up from germline, CDR1 is SGHAT and CDR2 is FQNNGV. The V end lost 5 bases, the J end lost 0 bases, and 20 bases lay between the germline ends. The CDR3 sequence is 18 residues long. DNA of the CDR3: TGTGCCAGCAGCCCGCGCCCGGTGACAGGCGACTCCTACAATGAGCAGTTCTTC. It translates to CASSPRPVTGDSYNEQFF.

J is TRBJ2-4 and V is TRBV18, with TRBD1 matching 8 bases. The ends lost 5 bases at V and 0 bases at J; junction bases unmatched: 9. The CDR3 spans 17 residues. The germline gives CDR1 KGHSH, CDR2 LQKENI. The CDR3 here is CASSTGDRGLAKNIQYF. CDR3 nucleotides: TGTGCCAGCTCAACGGGAGACAGGGGACTAGCCAAAAACATTCAGTACTTC.

The chain has TRBV7-2 and TRBJ2-1; 10 bases are shared with TRBD2. This CDR3 has 16 residues. After removal of 1 base from V and 5 bases from J, the junction contained 5 bases not matched to a gene. Germline lookup yields CDR1 SGHTA and CDR2 FQGNSA. CDR3 sequence (DNA): TGTGCCAGCAGCTTAGTGGGCCTAGCGGGAGACAATGAGCAGTTCTTC. This encodes CASSLVGLAGDNEQFF.

V and J are TRBV28 and TRBJ2-7, with D unclear. V lost 5 bases, J lost 5 bases, and 16 bases lay in between. CDR1 and CDR2 (germline): MDHEN, SYDVKM. The CDR3 spans 14 residues. Written as DNA, the CDR3 is TGTGCCAGCAGTCTCCGCTTGCGTTCCCACGAGCAGTACTTC. Its protein is CASSLRLRSHEQYF.

This rearrangement joins TRBV5-1 to TRBJ2-5, with D perhaps TRBD1 or TRBD2 (5 bases each). Germline values: CDR1 SGHRS, CDR2 YFSETQ. The CDR3 covers 16 residues. V lost 1 base and J 0 bases, leaving 13 bases between the germline ends. The DNA of the CDR3 is TGCGCCAGCAGCTTGTGGCGTTGGGGGTACCAAGAGACCCAGTACTTC. Translating gives CASSLWRWGYQETQYF. Variable domain in full (rest from reference TRBV5-1 and TRBJ2-5): KAGVTQTPRYLIKTRGQQVTLSCSPISGHRSVSWYQQTPGQGLQFLFEYFSETQRNKGNFPGRFSGRQFSNSRSEMNVSTLELGDSALYLCASSLWRWGYQETQYFGPGTRLLVL.

This clone has only a few counts. The chain combines TRBV7-2 with TRBJ2-7; the D is unclear. Germline V gene sequence: CDR1 SGHTA, CDR2 FQGNSA. This CDR3 is built from 11 residues. Trimming took 5 bases from V and 6 from J, leaving 8 bases between them. In nucleotides, the CDR3 is TGTGCCAGCAGCCCCAGGACCGAGCAGTACTTC. Protein: CASSPRTEQYF.

The rearrangement uses TRBV18 and TRBJ1-6; D possibly corresponds to TRBD1 (5 bases). The CDR3 is 14 residues long. Trimming pared 3 bases from V and 12 bases from J, leaving 15 bases between. CDR1 and CDR2 from the germline V gene are KGHSH and LQKENI. The CDR3 bases are TGTGCCAGCTCACCGTGGGGGAGTGCAAGACCCCTCCACTTT. Residues: CASSPWGSARPLHF.

The chain joins TRBV30 to TRBJ2-1; TRBD2 agrees at 9 bases. Germline V lookup: CDR1 GTSNPN, CDR2 SVGIG (reference sequence). V was pared by 0 bases and J by 7 bases, with 7 bases of the junction left unmatched. CDR3 length: 15 residues. The CDR3 sequence: CAWSVRRGGRNEQFF. Here the CDR3 DNA reads TGTGCCTGGAGTGTAAGGCGGGGGGGGCGGAATGAGCAGTTCTTC.

V usage is TRBV12-5 and J usage is TRBJ2-1, with D possibly TRBD1 on 5 matching bases. Germline V lookup: CDR1 LGHNT, CDR2 FRNRAP. CDR3 length: 17 residues. V was pared by 0 bases and J by 0 bases, with 12 bases between. DNA for the CDR3: TGTGCTAGTGGTTTGGTACTGGACAAAAACTCCTACAATGAGCAGTTCTTC. Amino acid sequence: CASGLVLDKNSYNEQFF.

This chain uses TRBV27 with TRBJ2-2, with D unclear. CDR3 length equals 15 residues. Germline V gene lookup returns CDR1 MNHEY and CDR2 SMNVEV (reference sequence). V gave up 2 bases and J gave up 0 bases, with 7 bases separating them. The CDR3 loop reads CASSLAGSNTGELFF. CDR3 bases: TGTGCCAGCAGTTTAGCAGGATCGAACACCGGGGAGCTGTTTTTT.